A single sample is the source of the 17 T cell receptor beta chains below, sequenced in a study of T cell responses to AZD1222 COVID-19 vaccine. Sequencing used immunoSEQ multiplex PCR; TCRdb keeps in-frame clones, though not all of them. The sample contains roughly 100,000 clones, 84% of which appear only once. The sample in question was peripheral blood, obtained on day 0 of AZD1222 vaccination. The receptors here all came from an adult in good health.

This sequence joins TRBV10-1 and TRBJ2-3; the D is unclear. The CDR3 is 15 residues long. V shed 2 bases and J shed 0 bases, with 9 bases lying between them. Germline V lookup: CDR1 WNHNN, CDR2 SYGVQD (reference sequence). The CDR3 region has the DNA TGCGCCAGCAGTGAGAGCGAGGCTAGCACAGATACGCAGTATTTT. This codes for CASSESEASTDTQYF.

The chain links TRBV4-2 to TRBJ1-1; D perhaps matches TRBD1 (5 bases). V was clipped by 1 base and J by 0 bases, with 9 bases between them. Per germline, CDR1 LGHNA and CDR2 YNFKEQ. The CDR3 loop spans 15 amino acids. CDR3 DNA: TGTGCCAGCAGCCAAGTCTCCAGGGTGAACACTGAAGCTTTCTTT. Amino acids: CASSQVSRVNTEAFF.

The rearrangement links TRBV30 to TRBJ2-6; tentatively, D is TRBD1 (6 bases). V dropped 4 bases and J dropped 1 base, with 8 bases sitting between them. The CDR3 length is 14 residues. CDR1 is GTSNPN, CDR2 SVGIG, per germline (reference sequence). The CDR3 here is CAWTQGSGANVLTF. The DNA of the CDR3 is TGTGCCTGGACACAGGGTTCTGGGGCCAACGTCCTGACTTTC.

The gene calls are TRBV6-1 and TRBJ1-1; 9 nucleotides align to TRBD1. J lost 4 bases, V lost 3 bases, and 9 bases had no gene match. The CDR3 length is 16 residues. From germline, CDR1 is MNHNS and CDR2 SASEGT. CDR3 coding DNA: TGTGCCAGCAGTGACGAAGGGACAGGGATTTTCACTGAAGCTTTCTTT. This sequence encodes CASSDEGTGIFTEAFF.

The chain couples TRBV10-2 to TRBJ1-5; D not resolved. Trimming removed 7 bases from V and 4 bases from J, with 11 bases in between. Germline V gene sequence: CDR1 WSHSY, CDR2 SAAADI. CDR3 size: 13 residues. In nucleotides, the CDR3 is TGCGCCAGCAATCTGGCAGCTAATCAGCCCCAGCATTTT. Residues: CASNLAANQPQHF.

The genes are TRBV9 and TRBJ1-6; D is unclear. Germline V gene data show CDR1 as SGDLS and CDR2 as YYNGEE. The length of the CDR3 is 15 residues. Trimming stripped 3 bases from V and 6 bases from J, with 13 bases between. CDR3 nucleotides: TGTGCCAGCAGCGGGCAGCTAGATCTTAATTCACCCCTCCACTTT. Translating it yields CASSGQLDLNSPLHF. Filled out from reference TRBV9 and TRBJ1-6, the complete variable domain reads DSGVTQTPKHLITATGQRVTLRCSPRSGDLSVYWYQQSLDQGLQFLIQYYNGEERAKGNILERFSAQQFPDLHSELNLSSLELGDSALYFCASSGQLDLNSPLHFGNGTRLTVT.

The chain uses TRBV7-8 and TRBJ2-7, with 8 positions matching TRBD1. Unmatched junction bases numbered 22, after V lost 5 bases and J lost 4 bases. Germline V gene data show CDR1 as SGHVS and CDR2 as FQNEAQ. CDR3 size: 19 residues. The CDR3 DNA sequence: TGTGCCAGCAGCCCGAGAAAAGGGTGGCCGGGACAGGCTTTATACGAGCAGTACGTC. Encoded protein: CASSPRKGWPGQALYEQYV.

The chain is built from TRBV30 and TRBJ2-1; a weak D match, TRBD2 (7 bases). Trimming stripped 0 bases from V and 3 bases from J, with 12 bases between. CDR3 length equals 15 residues. Germline-derived CDR1 and CDR2 are GTSNPN and SVGIG (reference sequence). CDR3 loop: CAWSVGGPGYNEQFF. CDR3 nucleotide sequence: TGTGCCTGGAGTGTGGGGGGGCCCGGCTACAATGAGCAGTTCTTC.

The rearrangement joins TRBV5-4 to TRBJ2-1, with unresolved D. V lost 2 bases and J lost 9, with 6 bases in between. Per the germline V gene, CDR1 is SGHNT and CDR2 is YYREEE (reference sequence). The CDR3 is 11 residues long. CDR3 loop: CASSLEVEQFF. CDR3 nucleotides: TGTGCCAGCAGCTTAGAGGTTGAGCAGTTCTTC.

The chain has TRBV4-2 and TRBJ1-5; D is undetermined. V lost 4 bases and J lost 2, with 9 bases in between. The germline CDR1 and CDR2 sequences are LGHNA and YNFKEQ. This CDR3 has 14 residues. CDR3 in amino acids: CASSPLLGNQPQHF. Written as DNA, the CDR3 is TGTGCCAGCAGCCCCCTGTTGGGCAATCAGCCCCAGCATTTT.

V and J are TRBV4-3 and TRBJ2-2, with D unresolved. Germline V gene lookup returns CDR1 LGHNA and CDR2 YSLEER. V was cut by 0 bases and J by 6 bases, with 8 bases left in between. CDR3 length equals 14 residues. CDR3 residues: CASSQDFPPGELFF. DNA for the CDR3: TGCGCCAGCAGCCAAGATTTTCCCCCCGGGGAGCTGTTTTTT.

V gene TRBV4-3 combines with J gene TRBJ2-7, with D maybe TRBD2 (5 bases). Germline values: CDR1 LGHNA, CDR2 YSLEER. CDR3 size: 14 residues. Trimming left V 4 bases short and J 3 bases short, with 13 bases between. The CDR3 DNA reads as TGCGCCAGCAGCCGCACTAGGGATCGCTACGAGCAGTACTTC. This encodes CASSRTRDRYEQYF.

The rearrangement links TRBV28 to TRBJ1-4; the D is unclear. V was shortened by 5 bases and J by 1 base, with 17 bases between the two germline ends. CDR1 and CDR2 from the germline V gene are MDHEN and SYDVKM. The CDR3 covers 17 residues. Here the CDR3 reads CASSTDRIAGTNEKLFF. The CDR3 DNA is TGTGCCAGCAGTACGGACCGAATAGCGGGAACTAATGAAAAACTGTTTTTT.

The chain couples TRBV10-3 to TRBJ1-4, with D possibly being TRBD1 (6 bases). The germline gives CDR1 ENHRY, CDR2 SYGVKD. The CDR3 sequence is 14 residues long. V was shortened by 4 bases and J by 6 bases, with 12 bases between the two germline ends. The CDR3 nucleotides are TGTGCCATCAGTGCTGGGGGGGCTCATGAAAAACTGTTTTTT. The encoded protein is CAISAGGAHEKLFF.

This clone has a single count. The chain carries TRBV10-3 and TRBJ1-6; a weak D match, TRBD1 (6 bases). This CDR3 spans 13 amino acids. Germline values: CDR1 ENHRY, CDR2 SYGVKD. Trimming pared 10 bases from V and 12 bases from J, leaving 19 bases between. The CDR3 here is CASITGYGGPLHF. The CDR3 DNA is TGTGCCAGCATAACAGGGTACGGAGGACCCCTCCACTTT.

The rearrangement links TRBV19 to TRBJ1-1, with TRBD1 matching over 8 bases. Trimming at V came to 5 bases and at J to 7 bases, leaving 9 bases not matched to a gene. The CDR3 is 14 amino acids. Germline values: CDR1 LNHDA, CDR2 SQIVND (reference sequence). In DNA form, the CDR3 reads TGTGCCAGTAGTCCAACAGGGGGGGTCGGTGAAGCTTTCTTT. Its protein is CASSPTGGVGEAFF.

The V and J genes are TRBV9 and TRBJ2-1; D may be TRBD1 or TRBD2 (5 bases each). Trimming removed 5 bases from V and 2 bases from J, with 11 bases in between. From germline, CDR1 is SGDLS and CDR2 YYNGEE. The CDR3 has 14 residues. The CDR3 DNA is TGTGCCAGCAGTCACGGGACCACCTACAATGAGCAGTTCTTC. Its translation is CASSHGTTYNEQFF.